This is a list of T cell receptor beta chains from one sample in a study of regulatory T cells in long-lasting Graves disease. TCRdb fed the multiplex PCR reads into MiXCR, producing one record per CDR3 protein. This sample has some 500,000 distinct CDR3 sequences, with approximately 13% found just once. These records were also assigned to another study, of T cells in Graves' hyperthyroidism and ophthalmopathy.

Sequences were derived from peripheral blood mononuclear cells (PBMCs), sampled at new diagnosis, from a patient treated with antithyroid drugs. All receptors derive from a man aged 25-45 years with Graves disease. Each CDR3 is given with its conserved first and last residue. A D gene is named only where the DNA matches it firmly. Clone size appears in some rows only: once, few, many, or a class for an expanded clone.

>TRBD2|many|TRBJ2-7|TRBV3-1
TGTGCCAGCAGCCAAGCGACTAGCGGAACCTACGAGCAGTACTTC
CASSQATSGTYEQYF
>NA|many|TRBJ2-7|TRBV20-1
TGCAGTGCTAAGGACTCGAGCTCCTACGAGCAGTACTTC
CSAKDSSSYEQYF
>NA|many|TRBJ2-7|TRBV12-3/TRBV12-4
TGTGCCAGTGCGGGCTCGGGATTTTACGAGCAGTACTTC
CASAGSGFYEQYF
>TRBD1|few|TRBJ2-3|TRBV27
TGTGCCAGCAGTTTCCGAGCTCACAGGGGGCCCACAGATACGCAGTATTTT
CASSFRAHRGPTDTQYF
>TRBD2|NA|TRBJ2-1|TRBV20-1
TGCAGTGCTAAACGGACTAGCGTAAACAATGAGCAGTTCTTC
CSAKRTSVNNEQFF
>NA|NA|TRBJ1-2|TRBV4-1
TGCGCCAGCAGCCAAGTAGATCTAGGGTTTGTACGGAGCGGCTACACCTTC
CASSQVDLGFVRSGYTF
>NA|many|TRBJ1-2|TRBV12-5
TGTGCTAGTGGTTTGGTAGGCTTACGTTTACATCACGGCTACACCTTC
CASGLVGLRLHHGYTF
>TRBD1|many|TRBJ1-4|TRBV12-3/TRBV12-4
TGTGCCAGCAGTTCACTGTTGGGGACAGGGGAAGAAAAACTGTTTTTT
CASSSLLGTGEEKLFF
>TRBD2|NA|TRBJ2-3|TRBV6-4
TGTGCCAGCAGTTACTCGCTCCTAGCGGGAGGGCCCCGCACAGATACGCAGTATTTT
CASSYSLLAGGPRTDTQYF
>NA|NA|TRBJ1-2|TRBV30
TGTGCCTGGAGTAAAACCCCTGAACACTATGGCTACACCTTC
CAWSKTPEHYGYTF
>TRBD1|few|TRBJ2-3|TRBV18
TGTGCCAGCTCGTCCGGGACAGTCACTGATACGCAGTATTTT
CASSSGTVTDTQYF
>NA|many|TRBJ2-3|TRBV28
TGTGCCAGCACCTCCGGGGACTCCCCCACAGATACGCAGTATTTT
CASTSGDSPTDTQYF
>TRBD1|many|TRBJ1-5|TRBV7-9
TGTGCCAGCAGCTCCCGGGACAGGGTAGACAATCAGCCCCAGCATTTT
CASSSRDRVDNQPQHF
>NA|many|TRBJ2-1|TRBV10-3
TGTGCCATCAGTGAGACCGAACGGGGCTCCTACAATGAGCAGTTCTTC
CAISETERGSYNEQFF
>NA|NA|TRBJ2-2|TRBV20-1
TGCAGTGCTAGAAAAGTGGCTCGTTCGAACACCGGGGAGCTGTTTTTT
CSARKVARSNTGELFF
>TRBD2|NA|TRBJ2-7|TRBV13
TGTGCCAGCAGCCCGTGGCGGGAGCCTTTCTACGAGCAGTACTTC
CASSPWREPFYEQYF
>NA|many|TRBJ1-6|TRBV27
TGTGCCAGCAGTTGGAATAATTCACCCCTCCACTTT
CASSWNNSPLHF
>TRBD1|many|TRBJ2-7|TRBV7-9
TGTGCCAGCAGCACACGGACAGGGATGGAAGACGAGCAGTACTTC
CASSTRTGMEDEQYF
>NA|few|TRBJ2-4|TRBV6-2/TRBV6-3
TGTGCCAGCGGGAGCACGATGGGGAACATTCAGTACTTC
CASGSTMGNIQYF
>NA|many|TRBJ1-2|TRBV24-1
TGTGCCACCAGTCGTCAGTTTAACTATGGCTACACCTTC
CATSRQFNYGYTF
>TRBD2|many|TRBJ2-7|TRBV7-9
TGTGCCAGCAGCTCCAGGGGGGGACTAGCGGGAACCTACGAGCAGTACTTC
CASSSRGGLAGTYEQYF
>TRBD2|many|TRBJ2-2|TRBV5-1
TGCGCCAGCAGCGGCGGGGGACCCGGGGAGCTGTTTTTT
CASSGGGPGELFF
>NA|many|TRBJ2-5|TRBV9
TGTGCCAGCAGCGCACATAGCGGTCGAAACCAAGAGACCCAGTACTTC
CASSAHSGRNQETQYF
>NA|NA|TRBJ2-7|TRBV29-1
TGCAGCGTTGAACCCAGCGACAGCTCCTACGAGCAGTACTTC
CSVEPSDSSYEQYF
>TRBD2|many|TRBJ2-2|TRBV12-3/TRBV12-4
TGTGCCAGCAGTGAATGGGCGGGAGGTGCCGGGGAGCTGTTTTTT
CASSEWAGGAGELFF
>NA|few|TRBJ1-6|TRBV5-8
TGTGCCAGCAGCCTGGACGAGGACGGCCCGGCCCTCCACTTT
CASSLDEDGPALHF
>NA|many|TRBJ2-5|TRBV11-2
TGTGCCAGCCGGGGTTTTCAAGAGACCCAGTACTTC
CASRGFQETQYF
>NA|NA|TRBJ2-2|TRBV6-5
TGTGCCAGCAATTACGACCCAGGGGACACCGGGGAGCTGTTTTTT
CASNYDPGDTGELFF
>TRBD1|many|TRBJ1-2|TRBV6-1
TGTGCCAGCAGGACTGGGACAGGCTATGGCTACACCTTC
CASRTGTGYGYTF
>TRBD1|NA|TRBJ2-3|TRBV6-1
TGTGCCAGCAGTAAATTGACAGGGGGGGGGACAGATACGCAGTATTTT
CASSKLTGGGTDTQYF
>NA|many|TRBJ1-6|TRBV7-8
TGTGCCAGCAGCTTAGTAGCTTATTCACCCCTCCACTTT
CASSLVAYSPLHF
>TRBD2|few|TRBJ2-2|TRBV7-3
TGTGCCAGCAGCTTCGGGAGGGCCCACACCGGGGAGCTGTTTTTT
CASSFGRAHTGELFF
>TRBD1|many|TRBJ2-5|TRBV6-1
TGTGCCAGCAGTCTGACAGGGCCGGGGGAGACCCAGTACTTC
CASSLTGPGETQYF
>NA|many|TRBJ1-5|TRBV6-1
TGTGCCAGCAAAGACGACGGGAGCAATCAGCCCCAGCATTTT
CASKDDGSNQPQHF
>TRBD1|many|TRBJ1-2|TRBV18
TGTGCCAGCTCGCCACAGGGGGATGTAAGCTATGGCTACACCTTC
CASSPQGDVSYGYTF
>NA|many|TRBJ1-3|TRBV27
TGTGCCAGCAGTCGCGGACCGGGCTCTGGAAACACCATATATTTT
CASSRGPGSGNTIYF
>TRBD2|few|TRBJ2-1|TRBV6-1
TGTGCCAGCAATTCCGCGGTGGGACTAGCGGGACACAATGAGCAGTTCTTC
CASNSAVGLAGHNEQFF
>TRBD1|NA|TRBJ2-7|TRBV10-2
TGCGCCAGTAAGGGGGCGAATTTAAACGAGCAGTACTTC
CASKGANLNEQYF
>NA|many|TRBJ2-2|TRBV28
TGTGCCAGCCGGGCGTCGAACACCGGGGAGCTGTTTTTT
CASRASNTGELFF
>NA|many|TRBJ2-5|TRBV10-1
TGCGCCAGCAGCGTCGAGGACGGGGAGACCCAGTACTTC
CASSVEDGETQYF
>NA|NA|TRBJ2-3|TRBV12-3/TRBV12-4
TGTGCCAGCTATGGTTCTAGCACAGATACGCAGTATTTT
CASYGSSTDTQYF